This T cell receptor beta chain was documented in a study of T cells in women clearing cervical HPV infection. Study-level findings and limits: Effector/memory and HPV-specific T cells were not isolated, and association timing is unknown.

Genomic DNA, averaging around 1,200 ng per sample, yielded TCR beta CDR3 via immunoSEQ. This table comes from immunoSEQ multiplex PCR, and its TCRdb copy is limited to in-frame clones, with some not included. This table holds 31,000 or so clones. V shed 1 base and J 1 base; nucleotides not matched to a gene: 4. Germline CDR1 is SGHDN and CDR2 is FVKESK. The CDR3 is 15 residues long. A note on this clone: Antigen specificity is unknown. Read sequence stops 3 residues before the CDR3 end, and the germline J gene provides the missing end.

The rearrangement links TRBV14 to TRBJ2-7; 7 bases are shared with TRBD1. The material sequenced was blood buffy coat. The origin of this receptor is a woman between 18 and 69 years old with a cervical HPV16 infection that either progressed to CIN3+ or cleared (not recorded which). CDR3 DNA, as far as it was read: TGTGCCAGCAGCCAAGCCCCAGGGGGATCCTACGAG. Translated: CASSQAPGGSYE. The CDR3 as a whole reads CASSQAPGGSYEQYF.